This TCR beta chain was captured in a study of cytomegalovirus exposure and HLA in healthy donors. PCR involved 60 Vbeta and 13 Jbeta primers. Here immunoSEQ multiplex PCR was the method, and the copy in TCRdb shows in-frame clones only, minus some. This sample carries roughly 160,000 clones, under 90% of them seen once, and the ten largest clones take approximately 4.5%. Germline assignment: CDR1 SQVTM and CDR2 ANQGSEA. CDR3 length: 15 residues. Between the trimmed V and J ends, which lost 2 bases and 2 bases, there was a span of 15 bases. The chain joins TRBV29-1 to TRBJ2-5, with a possible D match to TRBD1 (6 bases). Sequenced material: PBMCs. The TCR was taken from a man aged 25-45 years in good health and CMV-seronegative. In DNA form, the CDR3 reads TGCAGCGTTGAACCCCGACAGGAGACGCAAGAGACCCAGTACTTC. This gives the protein CSVEPRQETQETQYF.